The T cell receptor (beta chain) under discussion was sequenced for a study of somatic mutations in cytotoxic T cells in rheumatoid arthritis. This clone was observed once. Looked up from germline, CDR1 is SGDLS and CDR2 is YYNGEE. Losses at the gene ends were 4 bases for V and 3 bases for J; bases not matched to a gene: 4. The CDR3 consists of 13 residues. This table comes from immunoSEQ multiplex PCR, and its TCRdb copy is limited to in-frame clones, with some not included. This sample has about 12,000 clones, with about 68% found just once. The V call is TRBV9, the J call TRBJ2-7, with 7 bases aligning to TRBD1. The sample consisted of CD8+ T cells sorted from blood. This TCR was recovered from a man between 65 and 85 years old in good health. For the CDR3, the DNA is TGTGCCAGCAGCCAGGGGGAGATCTACGAGCAGTACTTC. Amino acids: CASSQGEIYEQYF. The whole variable domain, remainder taken from reference TRBV9 and TRBJ2-7, is DSGVTQTPKHLITATGQRVTLRCSPRSGDLSVYWYQQSLDQGLQFLIQYYNGEERAKGNILERFSAQQFPDLHSELNLSSLELGDSALYFCASSQGEIYEQYFGPGTRLTVT.